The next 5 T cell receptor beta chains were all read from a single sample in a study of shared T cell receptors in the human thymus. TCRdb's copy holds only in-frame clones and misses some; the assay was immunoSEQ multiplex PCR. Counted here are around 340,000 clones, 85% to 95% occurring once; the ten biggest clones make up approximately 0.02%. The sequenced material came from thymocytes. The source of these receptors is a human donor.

The CDR3 DNA reads TGCAGCGGGAGCGGGATCGAGCACCCAGATACGCAGTATTTT. Translation gives CSGSGIEHPDTQYF. The rearrangement links TRBV29-1 to TRBJ2-3, with 7 nucleotides matching TRBD2. The CDR3 contains 14 residues. V gave up 7 bases and J gave up 4 bases; unmatched junction bases: 11. Germline V lookup: CDR1 SQVTM, CDR2 ANQGSEA.

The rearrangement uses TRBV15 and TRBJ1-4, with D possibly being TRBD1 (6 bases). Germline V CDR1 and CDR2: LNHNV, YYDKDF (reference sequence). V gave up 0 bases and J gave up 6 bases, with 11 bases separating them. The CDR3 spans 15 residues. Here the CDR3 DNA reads TGTGCCACCAGCAGAGATCCAGGGGACTATGAAAAACTGTTTTTT. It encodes CATSRDPGDYEKLFF.

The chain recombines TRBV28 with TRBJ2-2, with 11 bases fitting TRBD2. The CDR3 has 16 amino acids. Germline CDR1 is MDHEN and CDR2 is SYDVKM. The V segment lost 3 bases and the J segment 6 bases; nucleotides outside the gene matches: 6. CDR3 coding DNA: TGTGCCAGCAGTTTGTTAGCGGGAGGGCCGGCCGGGGAGCTGTTTTTT. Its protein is CASSLLAGGPAGELFF. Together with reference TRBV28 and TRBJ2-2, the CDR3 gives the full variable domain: DVKVTQSSRYLVKRTGEKVFLECVQDMDHENMFWYRQDPGLGLRLIYFSYDVKMKEKGDIPEGYSVSREKKERFSLILESASTNQTSMYLCASSLLAGGPAGELFFGEGSRLTVL.

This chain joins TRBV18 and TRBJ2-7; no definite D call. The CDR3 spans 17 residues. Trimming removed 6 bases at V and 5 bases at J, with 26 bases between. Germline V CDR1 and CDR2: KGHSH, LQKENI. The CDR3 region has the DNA TGTGCCAGCTCCAAAACGAACCCCAGCCACTTCTGGGACGAGCAGTACTTC. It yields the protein CASSKTNPSHFWDEQYF.

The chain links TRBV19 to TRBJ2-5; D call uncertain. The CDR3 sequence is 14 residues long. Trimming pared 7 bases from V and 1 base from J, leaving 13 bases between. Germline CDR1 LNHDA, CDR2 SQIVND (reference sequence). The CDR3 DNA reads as TGTGCCAGTAAGAGGAAAGTGGGCCAAGAGACCCAGTACTTC. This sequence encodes CASKRKVGQETQYF.